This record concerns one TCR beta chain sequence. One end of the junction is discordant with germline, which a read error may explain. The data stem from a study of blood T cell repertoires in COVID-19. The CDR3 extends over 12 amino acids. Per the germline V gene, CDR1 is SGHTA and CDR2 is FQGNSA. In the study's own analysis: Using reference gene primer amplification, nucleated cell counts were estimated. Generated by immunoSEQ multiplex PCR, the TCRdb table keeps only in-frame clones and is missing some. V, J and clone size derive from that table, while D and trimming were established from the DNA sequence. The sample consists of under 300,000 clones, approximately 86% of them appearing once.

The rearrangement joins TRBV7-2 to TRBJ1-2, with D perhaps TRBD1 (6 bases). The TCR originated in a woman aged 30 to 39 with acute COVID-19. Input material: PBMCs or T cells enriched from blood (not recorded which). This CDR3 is CASSSTDRPHKF. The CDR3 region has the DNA TGTGCCAGCAGCTCTACGGACAGACCCCACAAGTTC.